This record concerns one T cell receptor beta chain sequence. What it binds is unknown. Trimming took off 3 bases at V and 5 bases at J, with 10 bases between the two ends. CDR3 length: 13 amino acids. CDR1 and CDR2 from the germline V gene are SEHNR and FQNEAQ (reference sequence). This specimen comes from a study of vaccination effects on CD4 cells after COVID-19. In the study overall: Samples were taken post-vaccine, and their median timing was 72 days after the second dose.

After expansion with viral peptide pools in the ViraFEST assay, antigen-specific CD4+ T cells were sequenced. When less than 13 days of culture had elapsed, CD4+ T cells were isolated. Participants each got two BNT162b2 or mRNA-1273 vaccine doses. No vaccinee had earlier SARS-CoV-2 infection, and nucleocapsid antibodies were negative. Days 3 and 7 saw half the medium replaced with IL-2 medium. Clones were read by immunoSEQ multiplex PCR, and TCRdb kept only the in-frame ones, dropping some. Here the sample spans around 30,000 clones, more than 60% being singletons. This sequence was found in a human donor who received a COVID-19 vaccine. Specimen: CD4+ T cells from PBMCs cultured with HCoV-NL63 spike peptides, collected after COVID-19 vaccination. The chain employs TRBV7-9 and TRBJ2-5; tentatively, D is TRBD1 (6 bases). As DNA, the CDR3 is TGTGCCAGCAGCTTTAACAGGGTGGAGACCCAGTACTTC. Translated: CASSFNRVETQYF.